The rows below give T cell receptor beta chains drawn from one sample of a study of blood T cell repertoires in COVID-19. Libraries were prepared by immunoSEQ multiplex PCR; TCRdb keeps only in-frame clonotypes and omits some of them. Of 200,000 to 300,000 clones detected, approximately 80% appear once; the ten largest clones hold 2% to 2.5%. Material for sequencing was peripheral blood. Receptor source: a man aged 40-49 years who had recovered from COVID-19. CDR3s include the opening cysteine and the closing phenylalanine or tryptophan. A D gene is named only where the DNA matches it firmly. Size is omitted from some rows. Given values are once, few, many or a class for expanded clones.

TRBJ2-1 . TRBV10-2 . CASRAASSYNEQFF TGCGCCAGCAGGGCAGCGAGCTCCTACAATGAGCAGTTCTTC
TRBJ2-1 few TRBV7-8 TRBD2 CASSSRLAGYNEQFF TGTGCCAGCAGCTCCCGACTAGCGGGCTACAATGAGCAGTTCTTC
TRBJ2-7 . TRBV7-2 TRBD2 CASSLGSGGSSYEQYF TGTGCCAGCAGCTTAGGATCGGGGGGGAGCTCCTACGAGCAGTACTTC
TRBJ1-2 few TRBV20-1 . CSANNIYGYTF TGCAGTGCTAATAACATCTATGGCTACACCTTC
TRBJ2-2 . TRBV7-7 . CASSLLTGNTGELFF TGTGCCAGCAGCTTATTAACGGGAAACACCGGGGAGCTGTTTTTT
TRBJ2-5 . TRBV5-1 . CASSPQQMGQETQYF TGCGCCAGCAGCCCCCAACAGATGGGCCAAGAGACCCAGTACTTC
TRBJ2-5 . TRBV5-1 TRBD1 CASSPYTGAQTQYF TGCGCCAGCAGCCCCTACACAGGGGCCCAGACCCAGTACTTC
TRBJ1-4 . TRBV7-2 . CASSSMSGGEKLFF TGTGCCAGCAGCTCGATGTCGGGGGGAGAAAAACTGTTTTTT
TRBJ1-2 many TRBV10-3 TRBD1 CAISADGQGVYGYTF TGTGCCATCAGTGCTGACGGACAGGGGGTCTATGGCTACACCTTC
TRBJ1-2 . TRBV6-6 TRBD1 CASSYSTGGVEGYTF TGTGCCAGCAGTTACTCGACAGGGGGCGTTGAGGGCTACACCTTC
TRBJ2-7 . TRBV5-1 . CASSLAGELPYEQYF TGCGCCAGCAGCTTGGCTGGGGAGTTACCCTACGAGCAGTACTTC
TRBJ1-2 few TRBV11-3 . CASSPGRAQGGYTF TGTGCCAGCAGCCCAGGGAGGGCGCAGGGGGGCTACACCTTC
TRBJ1-5 . TRBV5-5 . CASSRGQGNQPQHF TGTGCCAGCAGCCGAGGGCAGGGCAATCAGCCCCAGCATTTT
TRBJ1-2 . TRBV4-3 . CASSHRGDYGYTF TGCGCCAGCAGCCATCGCGGGGATTATGGCTACACCTTC
TRBJ1-2 . TRBV6-6 . CASSYAGGDYGYTF TGTGCCAGCAGTTACGCCGGGGGGGACTATGGCTACACCTTC
TRBJ2-2 few TRBV7-2 . CASSRGDTNTGELFF TGTGCCAGCAGCCGCGGGGATACGAACACCGGGGAGCTGTTTTTT
TRBJ2-7 . TRBV7-9 . CASSLVGSDYEQYF TGTGCCAGCAGCTTAGTCGGGAGCGACTACGAGCAGTACTTC
TRBJ2-7 . TRBV7-2 TRBD2 CASSFSLASGSYEQYF TGTGCCAGCAGCTTTTCTTTGGCTAGCGGGAGCTACGAGCAGTACTTC
TRBJ1-5 . TRBV19 TRBD1 CASRMDRVIGQPQHF TGTGCCAGTAGGATGGACAGGGTAATAGGTCAGCCCCAGCATTTT
TRBJ1-2 . TRBV10-3 TRBD1 CAISDSGGYGYTF TGTGCCATCAGTGATTCAGGGGGCTATGGCTACACCTTC
TRBJ1-2 . TRBV5-5 . CASSTRQDHGYTF TGTGCCAGCAGCACGCGACAGGACCATGGCTACACCTTC
TRBJ2-7 few TRBV7-9 . CASSLDVQRDEQYF TGTGCCAGCAGCTTAGACGTTCAGCGGGACGAGCAGTACTTC
TRBJ2-1 . TRBV27 TRBD2 CASSYRLAGGKDNEQFF TGTGCCAGCAGTTACCGACTAGCGGGAGGTAAAGACAATGAGCAGTTCTTC